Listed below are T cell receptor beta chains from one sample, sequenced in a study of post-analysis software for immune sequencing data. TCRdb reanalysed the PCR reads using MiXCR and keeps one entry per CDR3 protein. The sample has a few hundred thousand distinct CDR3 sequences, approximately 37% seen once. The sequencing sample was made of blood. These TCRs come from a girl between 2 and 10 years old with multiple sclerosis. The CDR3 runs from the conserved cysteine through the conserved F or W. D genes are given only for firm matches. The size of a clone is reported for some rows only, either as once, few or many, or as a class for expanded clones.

CDR3nt: TGTGCCAGCAGCTTAGCACCCCTAGCGGGGGCCTACAATGAGCAGTTCTTC; CDR3aa: CASSLAPLAGAYNEQFF; v_gene: TRBV7-8; abundance: once; d_gene: TRBD2; j_gene: TRBJ2-1
CDR3nt: TGTGCCAGCAAAACCGGCGAGGGGCCCTACTACGAGCAGTACTTC; CDR3aa: CASKTGEGPYYEQYF; v_gene: TRBV28; abundance: .; d_gene: .; j_gene: TRBJ2-7
CDR3nt: TGTGCCAGCAGTTCTGGTACTACGGGGAATGAGCAGTTCTTC; CDR3aa: CASSSGTTGNEQFF; v_gene: TRBV6-2/TRBV6-3; abundance: .; d_gene: .; j_gene: TRBJ2-1
CDR3nt: TGTGCCAGCAGTTTTTCAAGGACGGAAGCTTTCTTT; CDR3aa: CASSFSRTEAFF; v_gene: TRBV12-3/TRBV12-4; abundance: few; d_gene: .; j_gene: TRBJ1-1
CDR3nt: TGTGCCATCAGTGATCGGGACTCCAAAAACATTCAGTACTTC; CDR3aa: CAISDRDSKNIQYF; v_gene: TRBV10-3; abundance: few; d_gene: .; j_gene: TRBJ2-4
CDR3nt: TGCAGTGCTCGTCCGACAGGGGGAGGCACTGAAGCTTTCTTT; CDR3aa: CSARPTGGGTEAFF; v_gene: TRBV20-1; abundance: .; d_gene: TRBD1; j_gene: TRBJ1-1
CDR3nt: TGTGCCAGCAGTTTTCAGGGGGCCCATGGCTACACCTTC; CDR3aa: CASSFQGAHGYTF; v_gene: TRBV6-2/TRBV6-3; abundance: .; d_gene: TRBD1; j_gene: TRBJ1-2
CDR3nt: TGCAGTGCTAGAGAGAGGCGGAGAAAATACGAGCAGTACTTC; CDR3aa: CSARERRRKYEQYF; v_gene: TRBV20-1; abundance: few; d_gene: .; j_gene: TRBJ2-7
CDR3nt: TGCAGTGCTAGAGTCATTACGGGCCGCCGCTACGAGCAGTACTTC; CDR3aa: CSARVITGRRYEQYF; v_gene: TRBV20-1; abundance: .; d_gene: .; j_gene: TRBJ2-7
CDR3nt: TGTGCCAGCAGCTTAGGTGGCGGGGACTATGGCTACACCTTC; CDR3aa: CASSLGGGDYGYTF; v_gene: TRBV7-9; abundance: many; d_gene: .; j_gene: TRBJ1-2
CDR3nt: TGTGCCAGCAGTCAAACAGGGGGGAACACTGAAGCTTTCTTT; CDR3aa: CASSQTGGNTEAFF; v_gene: TRBV12-3/TRBV12-4; abundance: .; d_gene: TRBD1; j_gene: TRBJ1-1
CDR3nt: TGTGCCAGCAGCTTAACGAATTCACCCCTCCACTTT; CDR3aa: CASSLTNSPLHF; v_gene: TRBV7-3; abundance: few; d_gene: .; j_gene: TRBJ1-6
CDR3nt: TGTGCCAGCAGTTTATTGGGGGGCCAGTACGGGGGCTACACCTTC; CDR3aa: CASSLLGGQYGGYTF; v_gene: TRBV12-3/TRBV12-4; abundance: .; d_gene: .; j_gene: TRBJ1-2
CDR3nt: TGCAGCGGTGAGGGGGAGAAGCAGAGCATGAACACTGAAGCTTTCTTT; CDR3aa: CSGEGEKQSMNTEAFF; v_gene: TRBV29-1; abundance: .; d_gene: .; j_gene: TRBJ1-1
CDR3nt: TGCGCCAGCAGCCAAGGTGGGTCGTCAGACCTTTATGGCTACACCTTC; CDR3aa: CASSQGGSSDLYGYTF; v_gene: TRBV4-3; abundance: few; d_gene: .; j_gene: TRBJ1-2
CDR3nt: TGCGCCAGCAGCTTGGGTCAGGGACTGCACAATGAGCAGTTCTTC; CDR3aa: CASSLGQGLHNEQFF; v_gene: TRBV5-1; abundance: .; d_gene: .; j_gene: TRBJ2-1
CDR3nt: TGTGCCACCAGTGATTCGGGGTCGCGAGGGGTTACGCAGTATTTT; CDR3aa: CATSDSGSRGVTQYF; v_gene: TRBV24-1; abundance: few; d_gene: .; j_gene: TRBJ2-3
CDR3nt: TGTGCCAGCAGAATAAGACAGGTCTCCACTGAAGCTTTCTTT; CDR3aa: CASRIRQVSTEAFF; v_gene: TRBV2; abundance: once; d_gene: .; j_gene: TRBJ1-1
CDR3nt: TGCAGCGAAGGACGGGACCAAGAGACCCAGTACTTC; CDR3aa: CSEGRDQETQYF; v_gene: TRBV29-1; abundance: .; d_gene: .; j_gene: TRBJ2-5
CDR3nt: TGCAGCGTTGTGGCTTCTGCCACAGATACGCAGTATTTT; CDR3aa: CSVVASATDTQYF; v_gene: TRBV29-1; abundance: few; d_gene: .; j_gene: TRBJ2-3
CDR3nt: TGTGCCAGCAGCACCTCAATGGACAGGGGGACCTACAATGAGCAGTTCTTC; CDR3aa: CASSTSMDRGTYNEQFF; v_gene: TRBV2; abundance: .; d_gene: TRBD1; j_gene: TRBJ2-1
CDR3nt: TGTGCCAGCAGCTTAGGAGGGCCGGTAGCGGGAGGGCCTCTTGTGTCCTACAATGAGCAGTTCTTC; CDR3aa: CASSLGGPVAGGPLVSYNEQFF; v_gene: TRBV11-2; abundance: .; d_gene: TRBD2; j_gene: TRBJ2-1
CDR3nt: TGTGCCAGCAGATCTAGCGGGGGGACCTACAATGAGCAGTTCTTC; CDR3aa: CASRSSGGTYNEQFF; v_gene: TRBV28; abundance: .; d_gene: TRBD2; j_gene: TRBJ2-1
CDR3nt: TGTGCCAGTAGTATAGGGACCGCGAACACTGAAGCTTTCTTT; CDR3aa: CASSIGTANTEAFF; v_gene: TRBV19; abundance: .; d_gene: .; j_gene: TRBJ1-1
CDR3nt: TGTGCCTCCGGGACTTGGGCCAAAAACATTCAGTACTTC; CDR3aa: CASGTWAKNIQYF; v_gene: TRBV6-5; abundance: .; d_gene: .; j_gene: TRBJ2-4
CDR3nt: TGTGCCAGCAGTTTTGGGGGGTTTGAAACAGATACGCAGTATTTT; CDR3aa: CASSFGGFETDTQYF; v_gene: TRBV12-3/TRBV12-4; abundance: few; d_gene: .; j_gene: TRBJ2-3
CDR3nt: TGTGCCAGCAGTTTACAGCCCGGGGATACCTACGAGCAGTACTTC; CDR3aa: CASSLQPGDTYEQYF; v_gene: TRBV27; abundance: .; d_gene: .; j_gene: TRBJ2-7
CDR3nt: TGTGCCAGCAGTTTGAGACATAACTACGAGCAGTACTTC; CDR3aa: CASSLRHNYEQYF; v_gene: TRBV12-3/TRBV12-4; abundance: .; d_gene: .; j_gene: TRBJ2-7
CDR3nt: TGTGCCAGCAAAACTTCCAGGGTATCGGGTGAGCAGTACTTC; CDR3aa: CASKTSRVSGEQYF; v_gene: TRBV27; abundance: few; d_gene: .; j_gene: TRBJ2-5
CDR3nt: TGCAGTGCCAGCTTGGACGGGAGCTCCTACAATGAGCAGTTCTTC; CDR3aa: CSASLDGSSYNEQFF; v_gene: TRBV20-1; abundance: .; d_gene: .; j_gene: TRBJ2-1
CDR3nt: TGTGCCAGCACCGTAGCGGGGGTCTCCTACAATGAGCAGTTCTTC; CDR3aa: CASTVAGVSYNEQFF; v_gene: TRBV28; abundance: few; d_gene: TRBD2; j_gene: TRBJ2-1
CDR3nt: TGCAGTGCTAGAGTCCCAGGGTCTGGAAACACCATATATTTT; CDR3aa: CSARVPGSGNTIYF; v_gene: TRBV20-1; abundance: .; d_gene: .; j_gene: TRBJ1-3
CDR3nt: TGTGCCAGCAGCTTTAGTAAGGGGCGGCCAGATACGCAGTATTTT; CDR3aa: CASSFSKGRPDTQYF; v_gene: TRBV7-9; abundance: .; d_gene: .; j_gene: TRBJ2-3
CDR3nt: TGTGCCAGCAGTATGGGACGGAACTCCTACGAGCAGTACTTC; CDR3aa: CASSMGRNSYEQYF; v_gene: TRBV28; abundance: .; d_gene: .; j_gene: TRBJ2-7
CDR3nt: TGCAGTGCCAGACAGGGGATCGACGAGCAGTACTTC; CDR3aa: CSARQGIDEQYF; v_gene: TRBV20-1; abundance: few; d_gene: TRBD1; j_gene: TRBJ2-7
CDR3nt: TGTGCCAGCAGTTTGGAAACCGCTAGCGGGAGGGCTAATGAGCAGTTCTTC; CDR3aa: CASSLETASGRANEQFF; v_gene: TRBV28; abundance: few; d_gene: TRBD2; j_gene: TRBJ2-1
CDR3nt: TGTGCCATCAGGGATTCCTCCTACGAGCAGTACTTC; CDR3aa: CAIRDSSYEQYF; v_gene: TRBV10-3; abundance: .; d_gene: .; j_gene: TRBJ2-7
CDR3nt: TGTGCCAGCAGCGTGGGACAGGGGAGTGAGCAGTTCTTC; CDR3aa: CASSVGQGSEQFF; v_gene: TRBV5-6; abundance: few; d_gene: TRBD1; j_gene: TRBJ2-1
CDR3nt: TGCGCCAGCAGGCAGGGACAGGACTACAATGAGCAGTTCTTC; CDR3aa: CASRQGQDYNEQFF; v_gene: TRBV5-1; abundance: .; d_gene: TRBD1; j_gene: TRBJ2-1
CDR3nt: TGTGCCAGCAGCTTAGCGGGGACTAGCGGGTACAATGAGCAGTTCTTC; CDR3aa: CASSLAGTSGYNEQFF; v_gene: TRBV7-2; abundance: many; d_gene: TRBD2; j_gene: TRBJ2-1
CDR3nt: TGCGCCAGCAGTCATAGCGGGAGGGCCTACAATGAGCAGTTCTTC; CDR3aa: CASSHSGRAYNEQFF; v_gene: TRBV28; abundance: .; d_gene: TRBD2; j_gene: TRBJ2-1
CDR3nt: TGCAGCGTTGATCCCGGGAGGGGGGAGCTGTTTTTT; CDR3aa: CSVDPGRGELFF; v_gene: TRBV29-1; abundance: few; d_gene: TRBD2; j_gene: TRBJ2-2
CDR3nt: TGCAGTGCTAGAGATCAGGGAGGATGGGAGACCCAGTACTTC; CDR3aa: CSARDQGGWETQYF; v_gene: TRBV20-1; abundance: few; d_gene: .; j_gene: TRBJ2-5
CDR3nt: TGTGCCAGCATCAACGGGGAGGGCAGCGTCTATGGCTACACCTTC; CDR3aa: CASINGEGSVYGYTF; v_gene: TRBV6-2/TRBV6-3; abundance: .; d_gene: .; j_gene: TRBJ1-2
CDR3nt: TGTGCCAGCAGTTACCGCTGGGGGGAGACCCAGTACTTC; CDR3aa: CASSYRWGETQYF; v_gene: TRBV6-5; abundance: few; d_gene: .; j_gene: TRBJ2-5
CDR3nt: TGCAGCGCTGAAACCGGGACTAGCGGGAGTTTTTTCTACAATGAGCAGTTCTTC; CDR3aa: CSAETGTSGSFFYNEQFF; v_gene: TRBV29-1; abundance: once; d_gene: TRBD2; j_gene: TRBJ2-1
CDR3nt: TGCAGCGTTGCGTCCGGTAACAATGAGCAGTTCTTC; CDR3aa: CSVASGNNEQFF; v_gene: TRBV29-1; abundance: few; d_gene: .; j_gene: TRBJ2-1
CDR3nt: TGCGCCAGCAGCCGGGACAGGGTTCAAGAGACCCAGTACTTC; CDR3aa: CASSRDRVQETQYF; v_gene: TRBV5-1; abundance: .; d_gene: TRBD1; j_gene: TRBJ2-5
CDR3nt: TGTGCCAGCAGCAAAACCCTGGACACCATGAACACTGAAGCTTTCTTT; CDR3aa: CASSKTLDTMNTEAFF; v_gene: TRBV21-1; abundance: few; d_gene: .; j_gene: TRBJ1-1
CDR3nt: TGCAGTGCTAGTTACGGGGGTCTCACAGATACGCAGTATTTT; CDR3aa: CSASYGGLTDTQYF; v_gene: TRBV20-1; abundance: .; d_gene: .; j_gene: TRBJ2-3
CDR3nt: TGTGCCAGCAGCCCTCCAGGACTAGCGGCGTACGAGCAGTACTTC; CDR3aa: CASSPPGLAAYEQYF; v_gene: TRBV7-2; abundance: .; d_gene: TRBD2; j_gene: TRBJ2-7
CDR3nt: TGCAGTGCTAGAGATTACCTATGGCGGGCTAGCGGGGATATCACAGATACGCAGTATTTT; CDR3aa: CSARDYLWRASGDITDTQYF; v_gene: TRBV20-1; abundance: .; d_gene: TRBD2; j_gene: TRBJ2-3
CDR3nt: TGCAGCGTCGTGGGGACTAGCGGGGGATTCTACGAGCAGTACTTC; CDR3aa: CSVVGTSGGFYEQYF; v_gene: TRBV29-1; abundance: .; d_gene: TRBD2; j_gene: TRBJ2-7
CDR3nt: TGTGCCAGCAGCGGTTCGGTCGGCTCTGGGGCCAACGTCCTGACTTTC; CDR3aa: CASSGSVGSGANVLTF; v_gene: TRBV6-5; abundance: few; d_gene: .; j_gene: TRBJ2-6